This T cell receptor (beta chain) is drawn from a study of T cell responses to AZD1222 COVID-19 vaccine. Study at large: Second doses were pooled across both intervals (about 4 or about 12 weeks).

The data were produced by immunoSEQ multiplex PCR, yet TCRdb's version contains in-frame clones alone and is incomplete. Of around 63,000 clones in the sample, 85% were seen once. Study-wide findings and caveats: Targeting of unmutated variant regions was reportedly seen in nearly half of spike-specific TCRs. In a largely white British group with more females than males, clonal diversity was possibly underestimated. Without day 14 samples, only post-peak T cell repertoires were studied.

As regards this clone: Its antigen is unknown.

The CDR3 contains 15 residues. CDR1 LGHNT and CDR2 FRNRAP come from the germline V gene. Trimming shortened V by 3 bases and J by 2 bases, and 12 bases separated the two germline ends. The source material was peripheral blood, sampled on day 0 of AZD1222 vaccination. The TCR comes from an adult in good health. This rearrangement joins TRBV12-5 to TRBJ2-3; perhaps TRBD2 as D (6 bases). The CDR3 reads CASGLSAGYTDTQYF. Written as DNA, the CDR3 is TGTGCTAGTGGTTTATCGGCGGGATACACAGATACGCAGTATTTT.